One T cell receptor (beta chain) is described in this entry. What it recognizes is unknown. TCRdb keeps only in-frame clones here, not all; method: immunoSEQ multiplex PCR. The table has about 93,000 clones, about 90% seen once. At baseline, cycle 4 day 1, and cycle 7 day 1, blood was sampled. The data were obtained in a study of OX40 agonist ivuxolimab in advanced cancers. Study-level findings and limits: Low normalized T-cell clonal expansion also characterized some of the nonresponders.

This CDR3 spans 13 amino acids. The germline CDR1 and CDR2 sequences are GTSNPN and SVGIG (reference sequence). V dropped 4 bases and J dropped 5 bases, with 14 bases sitting between them. The material sequenced was CD4+ or CD8+ T cells sorted from blood, taken in a trial of the OX40 agonist ivuxolimab. This sequence joins TRBV30 and TRBJ2-5; D could derive from TRBD1 or TRBD2 (5 bases each). The receptor comes from an adult with an advanced solid tumor such as melanoma, head and neck, liver or kidney cancer. The CDR3 DNA is TGTGCCTGGAACTTGGGGGTACGTGAGACCCAGTACTTC. Translated: CAWNLGVRETQYF.